This T cell receptor beta chain stems from a study of blood T cell repertoires in COVID-19. Germline-derived CDR1 and CDR2 are KGHDR and SFDVKD. The CDR3 runs to 15 residues. Trimming stripped 3 bases from V and 7 bases from J, with 17 bases between. Study processing details: Amplification from reference gene primers served as the basis for estimated nucleated cell counts. Sequenced by immunoSEQ multiplex PCR; TCRdb stores in-frame clones only, minus some. That table is the source of V, J and clone size, and D and trimming were worked out from the DNA. The data contain around 230,000 clones, around 89% of them singletons. The cohort comprised adults aged about 18 to 100 years residing in approximately 25 US areas.

The TCR sequence derives from a middle-aged woman with acute COVID-19. The specimen was PBMCs or T cells enriched from blood (not recorded which). V and J are TRBV24-1 and TRBJ1-2, with D unclear. CDR3 in DNA: TGTGCCACCAGTGATGCCCAGCCCGGGCGGGGTGGCTACACCTTC. Amino acids: CATSDAQPGRGGYTF.